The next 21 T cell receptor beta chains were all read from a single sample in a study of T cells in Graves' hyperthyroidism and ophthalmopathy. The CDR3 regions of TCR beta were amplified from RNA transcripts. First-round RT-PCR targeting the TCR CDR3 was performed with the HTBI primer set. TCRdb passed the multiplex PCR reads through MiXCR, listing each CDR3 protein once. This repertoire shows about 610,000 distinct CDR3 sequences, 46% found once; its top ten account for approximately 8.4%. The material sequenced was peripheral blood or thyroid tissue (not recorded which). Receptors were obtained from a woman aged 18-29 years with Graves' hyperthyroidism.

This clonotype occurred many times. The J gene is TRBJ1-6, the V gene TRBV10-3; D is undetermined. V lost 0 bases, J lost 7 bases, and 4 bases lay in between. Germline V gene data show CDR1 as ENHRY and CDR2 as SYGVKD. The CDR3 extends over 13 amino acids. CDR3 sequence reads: CAISESENSPLHF. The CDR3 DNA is TGTGCCATCAGTGAGTCGGAGAATTCACCCCTCCACTTT.

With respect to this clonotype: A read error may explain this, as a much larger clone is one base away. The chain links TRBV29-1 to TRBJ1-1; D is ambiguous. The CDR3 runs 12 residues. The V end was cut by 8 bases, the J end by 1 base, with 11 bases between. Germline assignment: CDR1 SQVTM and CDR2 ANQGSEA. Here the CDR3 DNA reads TGCAGCATTCCGGACTGGAACACTGAAGCTTTCTTT. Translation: CSIPDWNTEAFF.

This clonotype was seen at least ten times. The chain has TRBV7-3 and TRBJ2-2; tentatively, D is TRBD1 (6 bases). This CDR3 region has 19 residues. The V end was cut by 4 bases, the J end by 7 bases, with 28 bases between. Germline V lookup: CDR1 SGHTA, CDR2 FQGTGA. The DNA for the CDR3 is TGTGCCAGCAGCTCTACGCCGGGGTACGGACAGCTGAGGGTCGGGGAGCTGTTTTTT. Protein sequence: CASSSTPGYGQLRVGELFF.

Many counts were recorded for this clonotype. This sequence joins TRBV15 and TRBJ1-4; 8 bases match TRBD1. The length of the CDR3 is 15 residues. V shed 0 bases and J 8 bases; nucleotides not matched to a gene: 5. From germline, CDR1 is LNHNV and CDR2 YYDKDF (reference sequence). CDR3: CATSREGTGREKLFF. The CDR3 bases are TGTGCCACCAGCAGAGAAGGGACAGGTCGAGAAAAACTGTTTTTT.

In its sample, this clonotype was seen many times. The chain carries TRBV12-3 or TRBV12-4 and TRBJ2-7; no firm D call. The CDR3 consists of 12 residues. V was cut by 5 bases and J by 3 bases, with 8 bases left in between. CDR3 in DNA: TGTGCCAGCAGTCCCTATCTCTACGAGCAGTACTTC. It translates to CASSPYLYEQYF.

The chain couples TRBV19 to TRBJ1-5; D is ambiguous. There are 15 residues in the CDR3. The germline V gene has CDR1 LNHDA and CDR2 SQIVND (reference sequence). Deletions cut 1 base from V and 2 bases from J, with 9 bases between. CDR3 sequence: CASSIAGVGNQPQHF. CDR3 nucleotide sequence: TGTGCCAGTAGTATAGCGGGAGTGGGCAATCAGCCCCAGCATTTT.

CDR3 loop: CSVQGGSYEQYF. CDR3 nucleotide sequence: TGCAGCGTTCAAGGGGGGAGCTACGAGCAGTACTTC. V is TRBV29-1 and J is TRBJ2-5; the D call may be TRBD1 or TRBD2 (6 bases each). Gene TRBJ2-7 matches the end of the DNA better, so the J call may be wrong. The CDR3 length is 12 residues. CDR1 is SQVTM and CDR2 is ANQGSEA in the germline V gene.

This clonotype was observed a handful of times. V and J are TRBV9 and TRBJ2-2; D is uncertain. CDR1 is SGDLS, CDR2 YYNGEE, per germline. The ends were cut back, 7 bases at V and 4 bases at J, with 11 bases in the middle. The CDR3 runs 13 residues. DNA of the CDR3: TGTGCCAGCTCCCCGGTGGGCACCGGGGAGCTGTTTTTT. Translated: CASSPVGTGELFF.

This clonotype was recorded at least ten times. Here the CDR3 reads CSVETTLAESTDTQYF. As DNA, the CDR3 is TGCAGCGTTGAAACCACTCTAGCGGAAAGCACAGATACGCAGTATTTT. The chain recombines TRBV29-1 with TRBJ2-3, with 7 bases identical to TRBD2. J gave up 0 bases and V 2 bases, and 8 bases lay outside the gene matches. This CDR3 is 16 amino acids long. Germline V CDR1 and CDR2: SQVTM, ANQGSEA.

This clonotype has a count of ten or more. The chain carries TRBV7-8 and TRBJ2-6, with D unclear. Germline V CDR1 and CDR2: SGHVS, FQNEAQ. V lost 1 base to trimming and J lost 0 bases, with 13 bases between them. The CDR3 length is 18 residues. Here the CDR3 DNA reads TGTGCCAGCAGCTTAGTCGCGCGAGTCATCTCTGGGGCCAACGTCCTGACTTTC. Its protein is CASSLVARVISGANVLTF.

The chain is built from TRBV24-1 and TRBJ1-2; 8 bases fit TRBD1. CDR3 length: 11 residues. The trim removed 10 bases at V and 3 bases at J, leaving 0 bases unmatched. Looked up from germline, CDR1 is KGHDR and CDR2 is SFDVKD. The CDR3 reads CATQGDYGYTF. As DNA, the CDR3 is TGTGCCACACAGGGGGACTATGGCTACACCTTC.

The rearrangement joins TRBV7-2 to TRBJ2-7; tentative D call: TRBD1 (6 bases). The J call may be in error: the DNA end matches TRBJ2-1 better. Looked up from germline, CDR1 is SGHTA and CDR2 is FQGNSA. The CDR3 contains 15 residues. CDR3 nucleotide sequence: TGTGCCAGCAGCTATTACAGGGTCCCCTACAATGAGCAGTTCTTC. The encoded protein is CASSYYRVPYNEQFF.

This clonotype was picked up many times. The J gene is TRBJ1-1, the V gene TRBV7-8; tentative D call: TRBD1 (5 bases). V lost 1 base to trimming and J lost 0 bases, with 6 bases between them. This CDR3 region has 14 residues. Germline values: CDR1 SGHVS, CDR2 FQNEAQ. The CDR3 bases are TGTGCCAGCAGCTTAGGGGGCTTGAACACTGAAGCTTTCTTT. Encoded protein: CASSLGGLNTEAFF.

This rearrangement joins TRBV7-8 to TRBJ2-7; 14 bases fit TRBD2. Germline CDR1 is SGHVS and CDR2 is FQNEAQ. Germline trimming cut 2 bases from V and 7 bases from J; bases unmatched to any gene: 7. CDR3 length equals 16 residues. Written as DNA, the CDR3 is TGTGCCAGCAGCTTAATGGGACTAGCGGGAGTCGGGGAGCAGTACTTC. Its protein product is CASSLMGLAGVGEQYF.

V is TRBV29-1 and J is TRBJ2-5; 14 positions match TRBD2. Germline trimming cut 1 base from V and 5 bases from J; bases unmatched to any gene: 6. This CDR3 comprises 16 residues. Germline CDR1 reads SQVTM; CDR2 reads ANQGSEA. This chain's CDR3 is CSVEVGLAGVRETQYF. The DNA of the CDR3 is TGCAGCGTTGAAGTGGGACTAGCGGGAGTCCGGGAGACCCAGTACTTC.

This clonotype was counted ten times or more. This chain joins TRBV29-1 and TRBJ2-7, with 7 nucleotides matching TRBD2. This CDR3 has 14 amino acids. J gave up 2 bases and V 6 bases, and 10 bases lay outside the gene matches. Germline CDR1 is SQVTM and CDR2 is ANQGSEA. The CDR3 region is CSVRGSGPTYEQYF. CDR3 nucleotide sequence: TGCAGCGTCAGAGGTAGCGGGCCGACCTACGAGCAGTACTTC.

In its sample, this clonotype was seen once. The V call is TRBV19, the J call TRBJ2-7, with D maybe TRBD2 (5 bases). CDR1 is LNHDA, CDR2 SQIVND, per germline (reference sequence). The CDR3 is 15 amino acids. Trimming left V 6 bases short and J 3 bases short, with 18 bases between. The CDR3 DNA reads TGTGCCAGTAGAGATTTTGAGCGGACCTACTACGAGCAGTACTTC. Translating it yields CASRDFERTYYEQYF.

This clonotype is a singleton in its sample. CDR3 sequence (DNA): TGTGCCAGTAGTTTCGGACTGATCAATGAGCAGTTCTTC. Its translation: CASSFGLINEQFF. This sequence joins TRBV19 and TRBJ2-1, with D tentatively TRBD2 (5 bases). Per germline, CDR1 LNHDA and CDR2 SQIVND (reference sequence). The CDR3 runs 13 residues. V lost 5 bases and J lost 6, with 11 bases in between.

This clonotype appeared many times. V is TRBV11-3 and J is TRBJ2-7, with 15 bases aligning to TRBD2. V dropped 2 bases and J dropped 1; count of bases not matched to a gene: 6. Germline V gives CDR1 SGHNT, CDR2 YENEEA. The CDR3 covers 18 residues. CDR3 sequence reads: CASSLPGLAGGPSYEQYF. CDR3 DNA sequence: TGTGCCAGCAGCTTACCGGGACTAGCGGGAGGACCTTCCTACGAGCAGTACTTC.

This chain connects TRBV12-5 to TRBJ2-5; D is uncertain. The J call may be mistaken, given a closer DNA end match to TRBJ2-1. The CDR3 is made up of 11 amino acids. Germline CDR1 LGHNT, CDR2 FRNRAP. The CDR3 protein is CASGQIREQFF. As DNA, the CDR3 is TGTGCTAGTGGCCAGATCCGGGAGCAGTTCTTC.

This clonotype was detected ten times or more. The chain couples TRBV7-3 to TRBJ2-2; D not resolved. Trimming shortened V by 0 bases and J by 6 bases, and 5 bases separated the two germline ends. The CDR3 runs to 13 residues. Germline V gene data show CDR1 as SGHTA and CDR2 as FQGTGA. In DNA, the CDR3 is TGTGCCAGCAGCTTAACTGGACCCGGGGAGCTGTTTTTT. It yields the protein CASSLTGPGELFF. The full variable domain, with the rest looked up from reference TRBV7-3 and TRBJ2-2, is GAGVSQTPSNKVTEKGKYVELRCDPISGHTALYWYRQSLGQGPEFLIYFQGTGAADDSGLPNDRFFAVRPEGSVSTLKIQRTERGDSAVYLCASSLTGPGELFFGEGSRLTVL.